The clone carrying this T cell receptor beta chain has at least ten counts. The antigen is undetermined. This entry is derived from a study of T cells in Graves' hyperthyroidism and ophthalmopathy. Points from the study as a whole: Expanded thyroid clonotypes (above 0.001) were mostly also found in blood. A median roughly six months before onset, the model predicted ophthalmopathy.

There were TCR beta CDR3 regions amplified from RNA transcripts. Initially, a first-round RT-PCR of the TCR CDR3 employed the HTBI primer set. TCRdb itself ran the multiplex PCR reads through MiXCR, one entry per CDR3 protein. The sample shows fewer than 200,000 distinct CDR3 sequences, about 9% of them seen only once. In making diagnoses, clinical symptoms, serum thyroxine and TRAb, thyroid ultrasound and orbital computed tomography were all used. The source of the PBMCs was more than 9.5 ml of fresh peripheral blood. The V and J ends lost 4 bases and 0 bases respectively, with 9 bases between them. Germline CDR1 reads SNHLY; CDR2 reads FYNNEI. CDR3 length: 15 residues.

The receptor was derived from a woman in her late teens or twenties with Graves' hyperthyroidism that later progressed to Graves' ophthalmopathy. Sample: blood. V and J are TRBV2 and TRBJ2-2; no clear D gene. The CDR3 DNA follows: TGTGCCAGCAGTGTAGGACGCACGAACACCGGGGAGCTGTTTTTT. Its protein is CASSVGRTNTGELFF.